This TCR beta chain was obtained from a study of T cell changes during pregnancy in multiple sclerosis. The table came from immunoSEQ multiplex PCR; TCRdb's copy has only in-frame clones and leaves some out. The sample has around 50,000 clones; over 75% are singletons. In germline, CDR1 is SGHKS, CDR2 YYEKEE (reference sequence). This CDR3 is built from 15 residues. Trimming took 2 bases from V and 4 from J; bases not matched to a gene: 4. The source was CD8+ T cells from peripheral blood mononuclear cells, collected in the second trimester of pregnancy. This sequence was found in a female donor with multiple sclerosis, enrolled in a pregnancy study. This chain connects TRBV5-5 to TRBJ2-1; TRBD1 matches at 9 bases. The CDR3 DNA sequence: TGTGCCAGCAGCTTCCCGGACAGGGGATACAATGAGCAGTTCTTC. Amino acids: CASSFPDRGYNEQFF.